This T cell receptor beta chain originates from a study of T-cell memory formation after mild COVID-19. Whole-study results and caveats: Day 15 to 85 contracting clones showed balanced CD4/CD8; later expanders leaned CD4+. There were some responding clones in pre-infection memory, which suggested that cross-reactive memory had joined.

This clonotype was found many times. Antigen unknown. The CDR3 spans 14 residues. Trimming stripped 0 bases from V and 2 bases from J, with 9 bases between. Germline CDR1 reads SGHRS; CDR2 reads YFSETQ. 5'RACE primed at constant segments yielded TCR alpha and TCR beta cDNA libraries bearing sample barcodes and UMIs. MiXCR, run by TCRdb on the 5' RACE reads, gives a single entry per CDR3 protein. The sample gives about 430,000 distinct CDR3 sequences, approximately 19% of which show up once; 20% to 25% is in the top ten. The origin of this receptor is a young man who had mild COVID-19 (a few samples of this study predate the infection). Cell type and time point are not known. Material for sequencing was PBMCs or a T cell subset sorted from them (not recorded which). This chain links TRBV5-1 with TRBJ2-7; D could derive from TRBD1 or TRBD2 (5 bases each). This CDR3 is CASSLVQGPYEQYF. The CDR3 coding sequence is TGCGCCAGCAGCTTGGTCCAGGGACCCTACGAGCAGTACTTC.